Included here is one TCR beta chain sequence, with context. Its antigen is as yet unknown. These data belong to a study of shared clonotypes between healthy human individuals. Study-level results: Non-shared clonotypes were found to have lower generation probabilities than the clonotypes that were shared by all four of the sorted-subset donors.

CD45RO-negative, CCR7-positively selected cells formed the naive CD8 fraction, excluding terminally differentiated effector memory CD45RA+ cells. Those who donated, Caucasian adults without exception, all lived in Nashville, Tennessee. CDR1 is SGHTA and CDR2 is FQGNSA in the germline V gene. The V and J ends lost 1 base and 2 bases, in that order; junction bases with no gene match: 3. This CDR3 spans 16 amino acids. The method was immunoSEQ multiplex PCR; TCRdb's version includes in-frame clones alone and lacks a portion of them. There are about 680,000 clones in the sample; about 90% occur only once, and approximately 24% lies in the top ten.

This clonotype originated in a man aged 25-45 years in good health. The chain recombines TRBV7-2 with TRBJ2-7, with 12 bases aligning to TRBD2. The sample taken for sequencing was naive CD8+ T cells sorted from blood. CDR3 loop: CASSLEPSGRAYEQYF. CDR3 in DNA: TGTGCCAGCAGCTTAGAACCTAGCGGGAGGGCCTACGAGCAGTACTTC.